The 25 T cell receptor beta chains in this list originate from one sample, sequenced in a study of T cells in Graves' hyperthyroidism and ophthalmopathy (dated by TCRdb to about 2019). Preparation of the library involved multiplex PCR. These reads were obtained on an Illumina HiSeq 2000. Amplification of TCR beta CDR3 regions was carried out from RNA transcripts. For the first round of RT-PCR on the TCR CDR3, the HTBI primer set was used together with the Qiagen OneStep RT-PCR kit. TCRdb itself trimmed the public reads at Q25 with fastp, ran MiXCR and retained productive beta chains. Every CDR3 protein is listed once, alongside the most common genes and DNA of its rows. In all, the sample holds hundreds of thousands of distinct CDR3 sequences, and 15% to 18% of those were seen once. The ten most abundant clones make up around a quarter of the sample. Sequenced: blood. These receptors were collected from a woman aged 18-29 years with Graves' hyperthyroidism that later progressed to Graves' ophthalmopathy.

This clonotype was seen at least ten times. The chain couples TRBV5-1 to TRBJ1-5; D possibly corresponds to TRBD1 (5 bases). This CDR3 has 15 amino acids. V lost 0 bases and J 2 bases, leaving 9 bases between the germline ends. In germline, CDR1 is SGHRS, CDR2 YFSETQ. DNA for the CDR3: TGCGCCAGCAGCTTGGAAGGGGCTGGCAATCAGCCCCAGCATTTT. Translation: CASSLEGAGNQPQHF.

This clonotype was observed many times. This chain uses TRBV2 with TRBJ1-4, with TRBD1 as a possible D gene (6 bases). CDR3 length: 16 residues. V dropped 0 bases and J dropped 8 bases, with 16 bases sitting between them. The germline V gene encodes CDR1 SNHLY and CDR2 FYNNEI. In nucleotides, the CDR3 is TGTGCCAGCAGTGAAGCGCTTCAGGGGACGGACGAAAAACTGTTTTTT. Protein: CASSEALQGTDEKLFF.

This clonotype was detected many times. The rearrangement joins TRBV6-6 to TRBJ2-7; D call uncertain. This CDR3 contains 14 residues. V was cut by 2 bases and J by 3 bases, with 11 bases left in between. Germline CDR1 is MNHNY and CDR2 is SVGAGI (reference sequence). CDR3 in DNA: TGTGCCAGCAGTTACAGGGAACTAAACTACGAGCAGTACTTC. Amino acid sequence: CASSYRELNYEQYF.

In this sample, this clonotype turned up many times. CDR3: CASSNFLRGLAGGYEQYF. The CDR3 DNA follows: TGTGCCAGCAGCAATTTTTTAAGGGGACTAGCGGGAGGGTACGAGCAGTACTTC. The V call is TRBV7-2, the J call TRBJ2-7, with TRBD2 matching 16 bases. The CDR3 length is 18 residues. V shed 5 bases and J 4 bases; nucleotides not matched to a gene: 11. Per the germline V gene, CDR1 is SGHTA and CDR2 is FQGNSA.

In this sample, this clonotype turned up many times. The V gene is TRBV2, the J gene TRBJ1-1; D remains ambiguous. CDR3 length: 12 amino acids. Deletions cut 6 bases from V and 5 bases from J, with 10 bases between. Looked up from germline, CDR1 is SNHLY and CDR2 is FYNNEI. The CDR3 sequence is CASRKSVTEAFF. CDR3 bases: TGTGCCAGCAGGAAGTCGGTTACTGAAGCTTTCTTT. Using reference TRBV2 and TRBJ1-1 for the parts outside the CDR3, the full variable domain is EPEVTQTPSHQVTQMGQEVILRCVPISNHLYFYWYRQILGQKVEFLVSFYNNEISEKSEIFDDQFSVERPDGSNFTLKIRSTKLEDSAMYFCASRKSVTEAFFGQGTRLTVV.

This clonotype was observed a few times. The chain carries TRBV9 and TRBJ1-1; possibly TRBD1 for D (6 bases). Trimming pared 0 bases from V and 0 bases from J, leaving 9 bases between. This CDR3 is 15 amino acids long. Germline V gives CDR1 SGDLS, CDR2 YYNGEE. CDR3 DNA sequence: TGTGCCAGCAGCGTAGCGGGGGGCATGAACACTGAAGCTTTCTTT. Amino acids: CASSVAGGMNTEAFF.

This clonotype has more than one count but fewer than ten. The chain has TRBV25-1 and TRBJ2-1; 7 nucleotides line up with TRBD1. The CDR3 consists of 16 residues. V trimming: 2 bases; J trimming: 5 bases; junction bases outside the gene matches: 9. From germline, CDR1 is MGHDK and CDR2 SYGVNS. CDR3 region: CASSEVRGPTNNEQFF. For the CDR3, the DNA is TGTGCCAGCAGTGAAGTAAGGGGGCCGACGAACAATGAGCAGTTCTTC. Based on the CDR3 plus reference TRBV25-1 and TRBJ2-1, the full variable domain is EADIYQTPRYLVIGTGKKITLECSQTMGHDKMYWYQQDPGMELHLIHYSYGVNSTEKGDLSSESTVSRIRTEHFPLTLESARPSHTSQYLCASSEVRGPTNNEQFFGPGTRLTVL.

This clonotype was observed at least ten times. The chain carries TRBV9 and TRBJ2-1; the match to TRBD2 covers 15 bases. Germline CDR1 SGDLS, CDR2 YYNGEE. J gave up 6 bases and V 0 bases, and 7 bases lay outside the gene matches. CDR3 length: 18 amino acids. CDR3 protein: CASSVEGLAGGHLNEQFF. CDR3 nucleotides: TGTGCCAGCAGCGTAGAGGGACTAGCGGGAGGCCACCTCAATGAGCAGTTCTTC.

This clonotype appeared many times. The chain uses TRBV6-1 and TRBJ1-5; a weak D match, TRBD1 (6 bases). The CDR3 runs 13 residues. Trimming left V 6 bases short and J 5 bases short, with 11 bases between. CDR1 and CDR2 (germline): MNHNS, SASEGT. The CDR3 DNA sequence: TGTGCCAGCAGGGTCAGGGGTCATCAGCCCCAGCATTTT. Translation: CASRVRGHQPQHF.

The chain links TRBV20-1 to TRBJ2-5, with 13 bases matching TRBD2. V was pared by 1 base and J by 4 bases, with 6 bases of the junction left unmatched. Germline assignment: CDR1 DFQATT and CDR2 SNEGSKA (reference sequence). CDR3 length: 16 residues. DNA for the CDR3: TGCAGTGCTAGAGGAACTAGCGGGAGGGCCTTAGAGACCCAGTACTTC. Translated: CSARGTSGRALETQYF.

The chain recombines TRBV24-1 with TRBJ2-1; D could derive from TRBD1 or TRBD2 (5 bases each). Germline loops: CDR1 KGHDR, CDR2 SFDVKD. The CDR3 totals 12 residues. For the CDR3, the DNA is TGTGCAGCCGGGACCCGAAGGAATGAGCAGTTCTTC. This translates into CAAGTRRNEQFF.

The chain joins TRBV28 to TRBJ2-6, with TRBD1 matching over 10 bases. The CDR3 has 20 residues. The J segment lost 1 base and the V segment lost 2 bases, leaving 11 bases of the junction unmatched. From germline, CDR1 is MDHEN and CDR2 SYDVKM. CDR3 in amino acids: CASSLGWDRGSISGANVLTF. The DNA of the CDR3 is TGTGCCAGCAGTTTAGGGTGGGACAGGGGTTCTATTTCTGGGGCCAACGTCCTGACTTTC.

This clonotype was counted at least ten times. The chain has TRBV6-2 or TRBV6-3 and TRBJ1-1; D ambiguous. In germline, CDR1 is MNHEY, CDR2 SVGEGT. This CDR3 region has 16 residues. V gave up 2 bases and J gave up 1 base, with 14 bases separating them. The CDR3: CASSYVRRVGNTEAFF. CDR3 coding DNA: TGTGCCAGCAGTTACGTTCGTAGGGTGGGGAACACTGAAGCTTTCTTT.

At least ten counts were recorded for this clonotype. The chain is built from TRBV2 and TRBJ1-5, with D perhaps matching TRBD1 (6 bases). Per the germline V gene, CDR1 is SNHLY and CDR2 is FYNNEI. The CDR3 extends over 16 amino acids. Trimming shortened V by 6 bases and J by 3 bases, and 18 bases separated the two germline ends. The CDR3 nucleotides are TGTGCCAGCAGACCGACAGGCTCTCCCCCCAATCAGCCCCAGCATTTT. It translates to CASRPTGSPPNQPQHF.

This clonotype was detected ten times or more. V and J are TRBV7-8 and TRBJ2-3, with D unresolved. The CDR3 covers 15 residues. Trimming cost V 1 base and J 2 bases, with 10 bases left between them. Germline values: CDR1 SGHVS, CDR2 FQNEAQ. CDR3 DNA: TGTGCCAGCAGCTTAGTAAACACCTACACAGATACGCAGTATTTT. Its protein is CASSLVNTYTDTQYF.

The sample holds many counts of this clonotype. V is TRBV4-3 and J is TRBJ1-5, with TRBD1 matching over 7 bases. This CDR3 region has 15 residues. Trimming removed 1 base from V and 5 bases from J; junction bases left unmatched: 5. Germline values: CDR1 LGHNA, CDR2 YSLEER. The CDR3 loop is CASSQAVGQYQPQHF. The CDR3 region has the DNA TGCGCCAGCAGCCAAGCTGTGGGACAGTATCAGCCCCAGCATTTT.

There are a few counts of this clonotype. The chain carries TRBV19 and TRBJ1-4; D unclear. The V gene's germline CDR1 is LNHDA and CDR2 SQIVND (reference sequence). This CDR3 is 15 amino acids long. The V and J ends lost 6 bases and 3 bases respectively, with 14 bases between them. The CDR3 bases are TGTGCCAGTAGCCGGCGGACGTCTTCTAATGAAAAACTGTTTTTT. This sequence encodes CASSRRTSSNEKLFF. Based on the CDR3 plus reference TRBV19 and TRBJ1-4, the full variable domain is DGGITQSPKYLFRKEGQNVTLSCEQNLNHDAMYWYRQDPGQGLRLIYYSQIVNDFQKGDIAEGYSVSREKKESFPLTVTSAQKNPTAFYLCASSRRTSSNEKLFFGSGTQLSVL.

This clonotype was counted a few times. The genes are TRBV5-8 and TRBJ2-3; D is uncertain. V was trimmed by 2 bases and J by 3 bases, leaving 13 bases between them. This CDR3 is 15 amino acids long. The V gene's germline CDR1 is SGHTS and CDR2 YDEGEE. Here the CDR3 reads CASSFGTPATDTQYF. The CDR3 coding sequence is TGTGCCAGCAGCTTTGGCACACCCGCGACAGATACGCAGTATTTT. The full variable domain, with the rest looked up from reference TRBV5-8 and TRBJ2-3, is EAGVTQSPTHLIKTRGQQATLRCSPISGHTSVYWYQQALGLGLQFLLWYDEGEERNRGNFPPRFSGRQFPNYSSELNVNALELEDSALYLCASSFGTPATDTQYFGPGTRLTVL.

This clonotype has ten or more counts. The rearrangement links TRBV20-1 to TRBJ2-1; the D gene is possibly TRBD2 (5 bases). This CDR3 has 16 amino acids. Trimming removed 0 bases from V and 1 base from J, with 13 bases in between. Germline V gene lookup returns CDR1 DFQATT and CDR2 SNEGSKA (reference sequence). Here the CDR3 DNA reads TGCAGTGCTAGAGATCAGAAGGGAGAATCCTACAATGAGCAGTTCTTC. Its protein product is CSARDQKGESYNEQFF.

In this sample, this clonotype turned up a few times. DNA for the CDR3: TGTGCCACCCCTAGATCTCGGGGGACTAGCGGGATTCGTGGCACCGGGGAGCTGTTTTTT. It codes for CATPRSRGTSGIRGTGELFF. The rearrangement joins TRBV24-1 to TRBJ2-2; 13 nucleotides line up with TRBD2. The CDR3 consists of 20 residues. The V segment lost 9 bases and the J segment 4 bases; nucleotides outside the gene matches: 19. Germline values: CDR1 KGHDR, CDR2 SFDVKD.

V gene TRBV20-1 combines with J gene TRBJ2-7; TRBD2 aligns across 15 bases. This CDR3 region has 18 residues. Germline CDR1 is DFQATT and CDR2 is SNEGSKA (reference sequence). V gave up 0 bases and J gave up 5 bases; unmatched junction bases: 11. CDR3 protein: CSARDTSGTSGRFHEQYF. The DNA of the CDR3 is TGCAGTGCTAGAGATACTTCCGGGACTAGCGGGAGGTTCCACGAGCAGTACTTC.

The chain is built from TRBV30 and TRBJ2-1; no firm D call. V was cut by 5 bases and J by 4 bases, with 9 bases left in between. This CDR3 has 12 amino acids. Germline loops: CDR1 GTSNPN, CDR2 SVGIG (reference sequence). CDR3 sequence (DNA): TGTGCCTGGGTAGTGGGTTACAATGAGCAGTTCTTC. Encoded protein: CAWVVGYNEQFF.

About this clonotype: Being one base from a much bigger clone, this may be a read error. The V gene is TRBV28, the J gene TRBJ1-6, with D perhaps matching TRBD1 (5 bases). The CDR3 is 15 residues long. Germline CDR1 is MDHEN and CDR2 is SYDVKM. CDR3 coding DNA: TGTGCCGGCAGTTTAACTCAGGGCACGAATTCACCCCTCCACTTT. The encoded protein is CAGSLTQGTNSPLHF.

The chain combines TRBV5-1 with TRBJ2-5; 10 bases agree with TRBD2. Germline V CDR1 and CDR2: SGHRS, YFSETQ. The V gene end was trimmed by 0 bases and the J gene end by 3 bases; junction bases not matched to a gene: 5. The CDR3 extends over 16 amino acids. Here the CDR3 reads CASSLEVLAGKETQYF. CDR3 sequence (DNA): TGCGCCAGCAGCTTGGAAGTACTAGCGGGGAAAGAGACCCAGTACTTC.

There are many counts of this clonotype. The rearrangement uses TRBV24-1 and TRBJ2-7, with 8 nucleotides matching TRBD1. This CDR3 comprises 15 residues. J was trimmed by 5 bases and V by 4 bases; bases with no gene match: 9. The germline gives CDR1 KGHDR, CDR2 SFDVKD. The CDR3 nucleotides read TGTGCCACCAGTGACCAGGACAGGGCGGTAAACGAGCAGTACTTC. This encodes CATSDQDRAVNEQYF.